The table lists the clone carrying this T cell receptor (beta chain) with a few counts. The source of the sample is a study of blood T cells in healthy people across ages. At least 6 micrograms of total RNA were extracted per sample. With a J-beta primer mix and a sample-barcoded 5' primer, a second PCR ran about 7 to 12 cycles. All samples gave at least 2.5 million CDR3-containing paired-end reads. TCRdb re-analysed the 5' RACE reads in MiXCR, keeping a single row per CDR3 protein. The top ten hold approximately 4.1% of the sample, which has over a million distinct CDR3 sequences, roughly 43% seen once. The V and J ends lost 1 base and 0 bases, in that order; junction bases with no gene match: 6. Germline V gene lookup returns CDR1 DFQATT and CDR2 SNEGSKA (reference sequence). The CDR3 covers 16 residues.

The genes are TRBV20-1 and TRBJ2-1; 7 bases agree with TRBD2. This receptor was taken from a woman between 18 and 29 years old in good health. Sequenced: blood. The CDR3 is CSARGLAVPSYNEQFF. CDR3 nucleotides: TGCAGTGCTAGAGGGCTAGCGGTCCCCTCCTACAATGAGCAGTTCTTC.